These 18 T cell receptor beta chains share one sample of origin, sequenced in a study of blood T cell repertoires in COVID-19 (dated by TCRdb to 2020 to 2022). Libraries were constructed by the immunoSEQ multiplex PCR assay. The clones in this table, taken by TCRdb from immuneACCESS, are in-frame only. Not every clone is retained; where verified, under half of the shortfall comes from an unresolved V gene, and the cause of the rest is unknown. This sample lists a few hundred thousand clones; approximately 85% were detected once. Of the sample, 5.1% is held by the ten largest clones. The sample comprised peripheral blood. These receptors were collected from a man aged 45-65 years with active or convalescent COVID-19.

V is TRBV19 and J is TRBJ2-7, with D perhaps matching TRBD2 (5 bases). This CDR3 comprises 13 residues. From germline, CDR1 is LNHDA and CDR2 SQIVND (reference sequence). V was clipped by 5 bases and J by 3 bases, with 11 bases between them. The CDR3: CASSLVASYEQYF. The DNA for the CDR3 is TGTGCCAGTAGTCTCGTAGCGAGCTACGAGCAGTACTTC.

CDR3 DNA: TGTGCCAGCAGCTTGGGGCTAGAAACCTACGAGCAGTACTTC. Its translation: CASSLGLETYEQYF. This chain connects TRBV5-4 to TRBJ2-7; unclear D gene. The V end was cut by 0 bases, the J end by 2 bases, with 9 bases between. CDR3 length equals 14 residues. Germline-derived CDR1 and CDR2 are SGHNT and YYREEE (reference sequence). Full variable domain (missing parts from reference TRBV5-4 and TRBJ2-7): ETGVTQSPTHLIKTRGQQVTLRCSSQSGHNTVSWYQQALGQGPQFIFQYYREEENGRGNFPPRFSGLQFPNYSSELNVNALELDDSALYLCASSLGLETYEQYFGPGTRLTVT.

The CDR3 spells CASSFEGGGTDTQYF. The CDR3 coding sequence is TGTGCCAGCAGCTTTGAGGGTGGCGGAACAGATACGCAGTATTTT. The chain combines TRBV13 with TRBJ2-3; D is perhaps TRBD2 (5 bases). V lost 3 bases and J lost 3, with 13 bases in between. This CDR3 is 15 amino acids long. Per the germline V gene, CDR1 is PRHDT and CDR2 is FYEKMQ (reference sequence).

The chain is built from TRBV19 and TRBJ2-3, with D maybe TRBD2 (5 bases). This CDR3 comprises 13 residues. V was clipped by 6 bases and J by 4 bases, with 11 bases between them. Per germline, CDR1 LNHDA and CDR2 SQIVND (reference sequence). The CDR3 reads CASSWTRSDTQYF. CDR3 nucleotides: TGTGCCAGTAGCTGGACTCGGTCAGATACGCAGTATTTT.

The CDR3 DNA reads as TGCGCCAGCAGCTTGGGAGCGGGAGGGCCGGTTGAGCAGTTCTTC. Its translation: CASSLGAGGPVEQFF. The rearrangement links TRBV5-1 to TRBJ2-1; 10 bases align to TRBD2. V was pared by 0 bases and J by 9 bases, with 6 bases of the junction left unmatched. This CDR3 spans 15 amino acids. In germline, CDR1 is SGHRS, CDR2 YFSETQ.

The V gene is TRBV7-9, the J gene TRBJ1-5, with D tentatively TRBD1 (5 bases). Trimming removed 5 bases from V and 7 bases from J, with 15 bases in between. The CDR3 is 14 residues long. Germline CDR1 SEHNR, CDR2 FQNEAQ (reference sequence). CDR3 coding DNA: TGTGCCAGCAGCAACGGGGGGTCGCAACAGCCCCAGCATTTT. The encoded protein is CASSNGGSQQPQHF.

The genes are TRBV9 and TRBJ2-1, with TRBD2 matching 7 bases. Germline V CDR1 and CDR2: SGDLS, YYNGEE. The CDR3 has 14 amino acids. V shed 0 bases and J 6 bases; nucleotides not matched to a gene: 3. For the CDR3, the DNA is TGTGCCAGCAGCGTAGGTAGCGGGCTCAATGAGCAGTTCTTC. Translated: CASSVGSGLNEQFF.

On this clone: This sample includes further DNA sequences coding for the same CDR3. This chain uses TRBV3-1 (or the pseudogene TRBV3-2) with TRBJ2-1, with TRBD2 matching over 9 bases. The CDR3 loop spans 15 amino acids. Germline V CDR1 and CDR2: LGHDT, YNNKEL (reference sequence). Unmatched junction bases numbered 9, after V lost 3 bases and J lost 9 bases. The CDR3 reads CASSQNTGLASEQFF. The CDR3 region has the DNA TGTGCCAGCAGCCAGAATACGGGACTAGCATCTGAGCAGTTCTTC.

The chain carries TRBV9 and TRBJ1-3; D not certain. The CDR3 totals 16 residues. Between the trimmed V and J ends, which lost 2 bases and 0 bases, there was a span of 12 bases. Germline CDR1 is SGDLS and CDR2 is YYNGEE. CDR3 residues: CASSVTPASSGNTIYF. CDR3 nucleotide sequence: TGTGCCAGCAGCGTGACTCCGGCAAGCTCTGGAAACACCATATATTTT.

V is TRBV6-5 and J is TRBJ1-3; TRBD1 agrees at 8 bases. Trimming at V came to 4 bases and at J to 0 bases, leaving 5 bases not matched to a gene. The CDR3 length is 16 residues. The V gene's germline CDR1 is MNHEY and CDR2 SVGAGI. CDR3 region: CASSWGTGHSGNTIYF. The CDR3 coding sequence is TGTGCCAGCAGTTGGGGGACAGGACACTCTGGAAACACCATATATTTT.

This chain joins TRBV27 and TRBJ1-5, with TRBD1 as a possible D gene (5 bases). This CDR3 region has 12 residues. CDR1 is MNHEY, CDR2 SMNVEV, per germline (reference sequence). V was clipped by 6 bases and J by 6 bases, with 9 bases between them. CDR3 DNA sequence: TGTGCCAGCAGGCAGGGCGCTCAGCCCCAGCATTTT. Translated, it gives CASRQGAQPQHF.

The chain carries TRBV4-1 and TRBJ2-7, with 12 bases identical to TRBD2. Unmatched junction bases numbered 6, after V lost 0 bases and J lost 3 bases. The CDR3 sequence is 17 residues long. Germline values: CDR1 MGHRA, CDR2 YSYEKL. CDR3 in amino acids: CASSQDDASGRGYEQYF. The CDR3 region has the DNA TGCGCCAGCAGCCAAGACGATGCTAGCGGGAGGGGCTACGAGCAGTACTTC.

This chain uses TRBV15 with TRBJ2-3, with TRBD2 identical over 11 bases. Germline lookup yields CDR1 LNHNV and CDR2 YYDKDF (reference sequence). Losses at the gene ends were 0 bases for V and 4 bases for J; bases not matched to a gene: 18. The CDR3 loop spans 21 amino acids. The DNA for the CDR3 is TGTGCCACCAGCAGAGAACGGTTAGGGCTAGCGGGAGGCCACAGGGCAGATACGCAGTATTTT. The encoded protein is CATSRERLGLAGGHRADTQYF.

Concerning this clone itself: The same CDR3 can be traced to other DNA sequences in this sample. The rearrangement links TRBV7-3 to TRBJ2-5; 7 nucleotides line up with TRBD2. Trimming at V came to 3 bases and at J to 5 bases, leaving 6 bases not matched to a gene. The CDR3 runs to 14 residues. The V gene's germline CDR1 is SGHTA and CDR2 FQGTGA. CDR3 nucleotide sequence: TGTGCCAGCAGCTTGGGAGGGAGTGGGGAGACCCAGTACTTC. This encodes CASSLGGSGETQYF.

This CDR3 reads CASSHDRGHNQPQHF. In DNA form, the CDR3 reads TGTGCCAGCAGTCATGACAGGGGCCACAATCAGCCCCAGCATTTT. The rearrangement links TRBV28 to TRBJ1-5; TRBD1 matches 8 bases. The CDR3 is made up of 15 amino acids. CDR1 MDHEN and CDR2 SYDVKM come from the germline V gene. V lost 5 bases and J lost 3; bases outside the gene matches: 6.

The chain couples TRBV10-3 to TRBJ1-2; 10 bases agree with TRBD1. Trimming took 3 bases from V and 8 from J; bases not matched to a gene: 6. CDR1 ENHRY and CDR2 SYGVKD come from the germline V gene. The CDR3 extends over 14 amino acids. DNA of the CDR3: TGTGCCATCAGTGACCCGGGACAGGGGAAGGGCTACACCTTC. Amino acid sequence: CAISDPGQGKGYTF.

The rearrangement links TRBV7-9 to TRBJ2-1, with D possibly TRBD2 on 6 matching bases. Trimming pared 3 bases from V and 11 bases from J, leaving 17 bases between. The germline V gene encodes CDR1 SEHNR and CDR2 FQNEAQ (reference sequence). The CDR3 runs to 14 residues. CDR3 amino acids: CASSFLGGLPKQFF. The CDR3 DNA sequence: TGTGCCAGCAGCTTTCTCGGAGGGCTCCCTAAGCAGTTCTTC.

The rearrangement joins TRBV7-9 to TRBJ2-3; TRBD1 matches 7 bases. The ends lost 4 bases at V and 0 bases at J; junction bases unmatched: 7. Germline V gene lookup returns CDR1 SEHNR and CDR2 FQNEAQ (reference sequence). This CDR3 is built from 16 residues. CDR3 residues: CASSSLDRESTDTQYF. The CDR3 coding sequence is TGTGCCAGCAGCTCCCTCGACAGGGAAAGCACAGATACGCAGTATTTT.